This T cell receptor beta chain was retrieved from a study of T cell repertoires in cytomegalovirus infection. CDR1 is SGHKS and CDR2 is YYEKEE in the germline V gene (reference sequence). The CDR3 loop spans 14 amino acids. The germline V and J ends were trimmed by 5 bases and 0 bases, with 11 bases remaining between them. This clonotype was observed many times. From the reads, TCRdb called clonotypes with MiXCR, one entry per CDR3 protein. The sample yields about 360,000 distinct CDR3 sequences, 15% to 20% seen once. This TCR came from a human donor in good health (CMV status not recorded). Some clones in this sample may be carry-over from other donors' samples. Sample: PBMCs. This rearrangement joins TRBV5-5 to TRBJ1-1; D is perhaps TRBD1 (6 bases). CDR3 coding DNA: TGTGCCAGCAGGAGGGACACATTGAACACTGAAGCTTTCTTT. Protein: CASRRDTLNTEAFF.